The present T cell receptor beta chain was sequenced within a study of blood T cell repertoires in COVID-19. Overall study: T cells, B-cell-depleted T cells, or PBMCs provided the cDNA or gDNA that served as material.

The data were produced by immunoSEQ multiplex PCR, yet TCRdb's version contains in-frame clones alone and is incomplete. The sample consists of some 200,000 clones, approximately 90% of them appearing once. V lost 1 base and J lost 5; bases outside the gene matches: 4. The CDR3 is 14 amino acids. Germline lookup yields CDR1 MGHRA and CDR2 YSYEKL. The receptor was derived from a woman aged 25 to 45 who had recovered from COVID-19. Material: PBMCs or T cells enriched from blood (not recorded which). J is TRBJ2-5 and V is TRBV4-1, with 7 bases lining up with TRBD1. The CDR3 nucleotides read TGCGCCAGCAGCCAAGGGACAGGTTGGGAGACCCAGTACTTC. Residues: CASSQGTGWETQYF.